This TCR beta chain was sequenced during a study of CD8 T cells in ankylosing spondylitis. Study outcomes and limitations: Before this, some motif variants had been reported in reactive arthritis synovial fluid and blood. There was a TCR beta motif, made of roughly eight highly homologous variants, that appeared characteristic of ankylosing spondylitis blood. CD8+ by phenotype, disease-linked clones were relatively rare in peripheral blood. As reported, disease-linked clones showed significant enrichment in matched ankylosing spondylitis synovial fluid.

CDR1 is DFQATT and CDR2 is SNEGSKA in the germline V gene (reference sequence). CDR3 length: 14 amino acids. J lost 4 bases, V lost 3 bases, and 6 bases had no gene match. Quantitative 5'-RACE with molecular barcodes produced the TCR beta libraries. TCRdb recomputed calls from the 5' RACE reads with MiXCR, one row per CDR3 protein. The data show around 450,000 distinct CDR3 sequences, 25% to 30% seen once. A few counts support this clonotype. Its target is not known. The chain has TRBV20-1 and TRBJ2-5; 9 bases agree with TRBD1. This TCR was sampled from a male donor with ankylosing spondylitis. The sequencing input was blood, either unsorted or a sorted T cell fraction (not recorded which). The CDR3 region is CSASRDRAGETQYF. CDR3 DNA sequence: TGCAGTGCTAGCCGGGACAGGGCGGGAGAGACCCAGTACTTC.